A selection of T cell receptor beta chains follows, all from one sample in a study of blood T cell repertoires in COVID-19. Profiled with immunoSEQ multiplex PCR; TCRdb holds only in-frame clones, not every one. The sample lists roughly 230,000 clones, 80% to 85% occurring once. The sequenced material came from peripheral blood. The receptors stem from a man between 45 and 60 years old with active or convalescent COVID-19. Each CDR3 is given with its conserved first and last residue. D genes are given only for firm matches. Size is stated for part of the rows, as once, few or many counts, or as a class when the clone is expanded.

d_call,j_call,clone_size,v_call,cdr3_aa,cdr3_nt
.,TRBJ2-5,.,TRBV7-3,CASSFSSTGMETQYF,TGTGCCAGCAGCTTTAGCTCAACAGGGATGGAGACCCAGTACTTC
TRBD1,TRBJ2-5,.,TRBV19,CASSGRTGGGETQYF,TGTGCCAGTAGTGGCCGGACAGGGGGAGGAGAGACCCAGTACTTC
TRBD1,TRBJ1-2,.,TRBV7-2,CASSPAQGTQYGYTF,TGTGCCAGCAGCCCGGCACAGGGGACGCAGTATGGCTACACCTTC
.,TRBJ1-4,few,TRBV2,CASIRDGDEKLFF,TGTGCCAGCATTAGAGACGGGGATGAAAAACTGTTTTTT
TRBD2,TRBJ2-3,.,TRBV24-1,CATSEGTSGGKYTDTQYF,TGTGCCACCAGTGAAGGGACTAGCGGGGGCAAATACACAGATACGCAGTATTTT
TRBD2,TRBJ2-5,once,TRBV11-2,CASSPRRLAGGETQYF,TGTGCCAGCAGTCCCCGGAGACTAGCGGGGGGAGAGACCCAGTACTTC
.,TRBJ2-7,few,TRBV7-2,CASSLAGSSYEQYF,TGTGCCAGCAGCTTAGCGGGGAGCTCCTACGAGCAGTACTTC
TRBD1,TRBJ1-2,.,TRBV19,CASNHRGGRYGYTF,TGTGCCAGTAACCACAGGGGTGGACGCTATGGCTACACCTTC
TRBD2,TRBJ2-1,.,TRBV14,CASSQEIIAGGEQFF,TGTGCCAGCAGCCAAGAAATAATAGCGGGGGGGGAGCAGTTCTTC
.,TRBJ1-2,.,TRBV27,CATRGAANYGYTF,TGTGCCACACGCGGGGCAGCTAACTATGGCTACACCTTC
.,TRBJ1-2,.,TRBV2,CASRGGIYGYTF,TGTGCCAGCAGGGGAGGAATCTATGGCTACACCTTC
TRBD1,TRBJ1-4,.,TRBV15,CATSSIRGTNEKLFF,TGTGCCACCAGCTCCATCAGGGGGACTAATGAAAAACTGTTTTTT
TRBD1,TRBJ1-4,.,TRBV29-1,CSAVSPGQGYEKLFF,TGCAGCGCCGTCTCTCCGGGACAGGGATATGAAAAACTGTTTTTT
.,TRBJ2-2,.,TRBV9,CASSVMQGNTGELFF,TGTGCCAGCAGCGTAATGCAGGGCAACACCGGGGAGCTGTTTTTT
.,TRBJ1-4,.,TRBV6-5,CASKGQGEKLFF,TGTGCCAGCAAGGGCCAGGGGGAAAAACTGTTTTTT
TRBD1,TRBJ1-1,.,TRBV11-2,CASSLVGTGLSEAFF,TGTGCCAGCAGCTTAGTCGGGACAGGGTTATCTGAAGCTTTCTTT
TRBD1,TRBJ1-2,.,TRBV25-1,CASSRTGGMNGYTF,TGTGCCAGCAGTCGGACAGGGGGTATGAATGGCTACACCTTC
TRBD1,TRBJ1-2,.,TRBV3-1/TRBV3-2,CASSGTGFSYGYTF,TGTGCCAGCAGCGGGACAGGGTTTTCGTATGGCTACACCTTC
.,TRBJ1-3,.,TRBV6-1,CASSEWRGLGNTIYF,TGTGCCAGCAGTGAATGGAGGGGCCTTGGAAACACCATATATTTT
TRBD1,TRBJ2-2,.,TRBV10-3,CATLPTGGATGELFF,TGTGCCACCTTACCGACAGGGGGTGCGACCGGGGAGCTGTTTTTT
.,TRBJ1-1,.,TRBV6-2/TRBV6-3,CASSSGTNTEAFF,TGTGCCAGCAGTTCTGGCACGAACACTGAAGCTTTCTTT
TRBD1,TRBJ2-4,few,TRBV7-2,CASSFGQGTDIQYF,TGTGCCAGCAGCTTTGGACAGGGGACCGACATTCAGTACTTC
TRBD2,TRBJ2-7,.,TRBV19,CASSIAPGGGASYEQYF,TGTGCCAGTAGTATAGCCCCTGGCGGGGGGGCGTCCTACGAGCAGTACTTC
TRBD1,TRBJ1-4,.,TRBV10-3,CAISGGQGALDEKLFF,TGTGCCATCAGTGGAGGACAGGGGGCCTTGGATGAAAAACTGTTTTTT
.,TRBJ2-2,.,TRBV7-8,CASSLDGQYPGELFF,TGTGCCAGCAGCTTAGATGGACAGTATCCCGGGGAGCTGTTTTTT
TRBD1,TRBJ1-6,.,TRBV9,CASSAQTGGANNSPLHF,TGTGCCAGCAGCGCACAAACAGGGGGAGCTAATAATTCACCCCTCCACTTT
TRBD2,TRBJ2-1,.,TRBV6-6,CASSPGLAGRSEQFF,TGTGCCAGCAGCCCCGGGCTAGCGGGACGTAGTGAGCAGTTCTTC
TRBD1,TRBJ2-7,.,TRBV30,CAGYPGQGGYEQYF,TGTGCCGGATACCCAGGACAGGGGGGCTACGAGCAGTACTTC
.,TRBJ1-2,once,TRBV29-1,CSVEGAGGYGYTF,TGCAGCGTTGAAGGCGCGGGGGGCTATGGCTACACCTTC
.,TRBJ1-1,.,TRBV5-1,CASSWGRNTEAFF,TGCGCCAGCAGTTGGGGGCGGAACACTGAAGCTTTCTTT
.,TRBJ2-3,.,TRBV6-2/TRBV6-3,CASSYPLDFTDTQYF,TGTGCCAGCAGTTACCCCCTGGACTTCACAGATACGCAGTATTTT
.,TRBJ2-5,.,TRBV7-3,CASSLRRQETQYF,TGTGCCAGCAGCTTGCGAAGACAAGAGACCCAGTACTTC
TRBD2,TRBJ2-3,.,TRBV11-2,CASSRTSGGYEADTQYF,TGTGCCAGCAGCCGGACTAGCGGGGGGTATGAGGCAGATACGCAGTATTTT
.,TRBJ2-5,once,TRBV19,CASSPTRQVQETQYF,TGTGCCAGTAGTCCTACCCGACAGGTGCAAGAGACCCAGTACTTC
TRBD2,TRBJ2-3,.,TRBV5-8,CASSPTGAGGADTQYF,TGTGCCAGCAGCCCGACCGGAGCGGGGGGGGCAGATACGCAGTATTTT
.,TRBJ1-5,.,TRBV28,CASNGQYSNQPQHF,TGTGCCAGCAACGGACAGTATAGCAATCAGCCCCAGCATTTT
TRBD1,TRBJ1-2,few,TRBV10-3,CATDTGGAGDGYTF,TGTGCCACCGATACAGGGGGCGCAGGGGATGGCTACACCTTC
TRBD1,TRBJ1-2,.,TRBV6-5,CASSTPGQAHF,TGTGCCAGCAGTACGCCCGGACAGGCCCATTTC
.,TRBJ1-2,.,TRBV28,CASSLPGSTAYGYTF,TGTGCCAGCAGTTTACCGGGATCTACCGCCTATGGCTACACCTTC
.,TRBJ2-1,.,TRBV5-6,CASSLTVAGVGQFF,TGTGCCAGCAGCTTGACAGTGGCAGGGGTTGGGCAGTTCTTC
.,TRBJ2-7,.,TRBV29-1,CSVEDAGSYEQYF,TGCAGCGTTGAAGATGCAGGGTCCTACGAGCAGTACTTC
.,TRBJ2-2,.,TRBV15,CATSRDQAGTGELFF,TGTGCCACCAGCAGAGATCAGGCCGGTACCGGGGAGCTGTTTTTT
.,TRBJ2-3,.,TRBV9,CASSDSRGVADTQYF,TGTGCCAGCAGCGACTCCAGGGGGGTGGCAGATACGCAGTATTTT
.,TRBJ1-3,.,TRBV6-6,CASSPYREHSGNTIYF,TGTGCCAGCAGTCCCTACAGGGAACACTCTGGAAACACCATATATTTT
.,TRBJ1-3,.,TRBV2,CASSETRGRGNTIYF,TGTGCCAGCAGTGAAACTCGGGGGAGAGGAAACACCATATATTTT
.,TRBJ2-2,.,TRBV7-9,CAPGGRANTGELFF,TGTGCCCCCGGTGGCAGGGCGAACACCGGGGAGCTGTTTTTT
.,TRBJ1-2,.,TRBV7-9,CASSLAEGVYGYTF,TGTGCCAGCAGCTTAGCGGAGGGTGTCTATGGCTACACCTTC
TRBD1,TRBJ1-2,.,TRBV7-2,CASSPDRVVGYTF,TGTGCCAGCAGCCCAGACAGGGTTGTTGGCTACACCTTC
.,TRBJ2-2,.,TRBV5-1,CASSLEGATGELFF,TGCGCCAGCAGCTTGGAAGGGGCAACCGGGGAGCTGTTTTTT
TRBD1,TRBJ2-7,.,TRBV30,CAWSSGTVPYEQYF,TGTGCCTGGAGTTCCGGGACAGTTCCCTACGAGCAGTACTTC
TRBD1,TRBJ1-1,.,TRBV28,CASSRTGVRNTEAFF,TGTGCCAGCAGTCGGACAGGGGTACGGAACACTGAAGCTTTCTTT
.,TRBJ1-2,.,TRBV5-6,CASSFQGPNYGYTF,TGTGCCAGCAGCTTTCAGGGGCCTAACTATGGCTACACCTTC
.,TRBJ2-1,once,TRBV4-3,CASSRGEGVYNEQFF,TGCGCCAGCAGCCGAGGCGAGGGGGTCTACAATGAGCAGTTCTTC
TRBD2,TRBJ2-4,.,TRBV9,CASSPRPTSGGKSAKNIQYF,TGTGCCAGCAGCCCCCGCCCGACTAGCGGGGGAAAATCAGCCAAAAACATTCAGTACTTC
TRBD1,TRBJ1-6,.,TRBV28,CASSLPTPGQGAPYNSPLHF,TGTGCCAGCAGTTTGCCGACGCCGGGACAGGGGGCCCCCTATAATTCACCCCTCCACTTT
.,TRBJ2-2,.,TRBV6-4,CASRESTGRTGELFF,TGTGCCAGCAGGGAGAGCACAGGTAGGACCGGGGAGCTGTTTTTT